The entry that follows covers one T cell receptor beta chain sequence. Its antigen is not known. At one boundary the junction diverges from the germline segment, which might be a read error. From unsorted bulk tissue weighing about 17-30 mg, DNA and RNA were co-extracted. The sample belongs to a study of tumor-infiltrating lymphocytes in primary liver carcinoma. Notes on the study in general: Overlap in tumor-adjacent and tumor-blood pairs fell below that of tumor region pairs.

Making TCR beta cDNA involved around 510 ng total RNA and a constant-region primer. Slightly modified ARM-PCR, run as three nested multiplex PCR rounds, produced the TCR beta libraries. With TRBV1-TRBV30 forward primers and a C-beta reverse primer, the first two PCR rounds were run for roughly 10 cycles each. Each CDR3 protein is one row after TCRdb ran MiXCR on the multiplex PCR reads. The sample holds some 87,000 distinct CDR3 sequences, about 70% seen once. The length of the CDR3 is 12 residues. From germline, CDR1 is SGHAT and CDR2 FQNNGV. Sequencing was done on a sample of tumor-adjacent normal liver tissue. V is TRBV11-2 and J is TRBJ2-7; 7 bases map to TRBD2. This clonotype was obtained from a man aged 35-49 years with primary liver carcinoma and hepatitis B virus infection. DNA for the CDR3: TGTGCTAGCAGCCTACGGGACTACGAGCATTACTTC. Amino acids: CASSLRDYEHYF.